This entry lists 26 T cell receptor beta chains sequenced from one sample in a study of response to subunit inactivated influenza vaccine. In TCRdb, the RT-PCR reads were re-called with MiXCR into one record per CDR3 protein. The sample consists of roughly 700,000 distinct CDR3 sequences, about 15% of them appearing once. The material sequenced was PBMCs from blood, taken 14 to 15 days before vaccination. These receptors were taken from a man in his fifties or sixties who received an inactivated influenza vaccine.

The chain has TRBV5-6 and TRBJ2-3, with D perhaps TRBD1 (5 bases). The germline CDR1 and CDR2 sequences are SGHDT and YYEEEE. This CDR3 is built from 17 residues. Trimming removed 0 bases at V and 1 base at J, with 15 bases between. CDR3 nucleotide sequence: TGTGCCAGCAGCTTGGAACAGGCCCCGTTCGGCACAGATACGCAGTATTTT. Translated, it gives CASSLEQAPFGTDTQYF.

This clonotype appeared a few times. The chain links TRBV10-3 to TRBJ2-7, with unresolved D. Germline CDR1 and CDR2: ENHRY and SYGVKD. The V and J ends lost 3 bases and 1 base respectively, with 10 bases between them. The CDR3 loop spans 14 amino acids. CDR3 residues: CAISDRERSYEQYF. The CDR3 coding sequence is TGTGCCATCAGTGACCGAGAAAGATCCTACGAGCAGTACTTC.

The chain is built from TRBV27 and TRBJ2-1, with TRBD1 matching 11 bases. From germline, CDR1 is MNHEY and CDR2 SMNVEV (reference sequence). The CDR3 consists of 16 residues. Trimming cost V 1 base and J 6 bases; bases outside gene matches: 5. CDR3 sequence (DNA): TGTGCCAGCAGTTTATACGGGACAGGGGGTTTCAATGAGCAGTTCTTC. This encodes CASSLYGTGGFNEQFF.

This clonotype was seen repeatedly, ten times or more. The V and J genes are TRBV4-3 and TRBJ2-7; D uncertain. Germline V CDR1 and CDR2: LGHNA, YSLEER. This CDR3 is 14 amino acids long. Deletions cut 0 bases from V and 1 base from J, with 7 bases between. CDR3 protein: CASSQDLRSYEQYF. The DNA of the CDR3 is TGCGCCAGCAGCCAAGACCTTAGGTCCTACGAGCAGTACTTC.

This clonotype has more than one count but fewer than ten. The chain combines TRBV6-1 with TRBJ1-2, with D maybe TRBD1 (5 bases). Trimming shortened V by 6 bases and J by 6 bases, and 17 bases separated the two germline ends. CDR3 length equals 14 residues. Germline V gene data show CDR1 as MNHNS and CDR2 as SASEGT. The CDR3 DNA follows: TGTGCCAGCAGGGTATTTGAGGGGCGGAATGGCTACACCTTC. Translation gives CASRVFEGRNGYTF.

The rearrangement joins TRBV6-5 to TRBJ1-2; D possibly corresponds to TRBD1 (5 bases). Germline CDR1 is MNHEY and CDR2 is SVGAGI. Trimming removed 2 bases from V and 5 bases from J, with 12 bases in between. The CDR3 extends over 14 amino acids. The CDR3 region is CASSYIIGGYGYTF. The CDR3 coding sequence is TGTGCCAGCAGTTACATTATCGGGGGGTATGGCTACACCTTC.

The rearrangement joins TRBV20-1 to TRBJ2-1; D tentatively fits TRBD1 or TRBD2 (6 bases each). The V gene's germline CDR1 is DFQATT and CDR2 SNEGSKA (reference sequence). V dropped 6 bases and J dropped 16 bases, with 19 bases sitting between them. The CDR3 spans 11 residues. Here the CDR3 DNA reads TGCAGTGCGCAGAGGGGGGCTAGCGCCTTCTTC. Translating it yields CSAQRGASAFF.

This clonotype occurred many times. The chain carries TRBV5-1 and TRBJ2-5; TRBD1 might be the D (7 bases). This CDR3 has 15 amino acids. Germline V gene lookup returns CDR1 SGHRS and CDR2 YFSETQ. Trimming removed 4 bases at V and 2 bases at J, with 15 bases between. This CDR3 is CASSPQGGQQETQYF. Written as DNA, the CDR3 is TGCGCCAGCAGCCCCCAGGGGGGACAACAAGAGACCCAGTACTTC.

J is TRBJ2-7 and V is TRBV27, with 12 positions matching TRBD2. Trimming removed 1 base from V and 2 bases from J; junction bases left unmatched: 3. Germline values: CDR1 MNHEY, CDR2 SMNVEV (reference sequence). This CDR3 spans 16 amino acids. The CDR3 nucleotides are TGTGCCAGCAGTTTATTACTAGCGGGGGGCCCCTACGAGCAGTACTTC. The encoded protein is CASSLLLAGGPYEQYF.

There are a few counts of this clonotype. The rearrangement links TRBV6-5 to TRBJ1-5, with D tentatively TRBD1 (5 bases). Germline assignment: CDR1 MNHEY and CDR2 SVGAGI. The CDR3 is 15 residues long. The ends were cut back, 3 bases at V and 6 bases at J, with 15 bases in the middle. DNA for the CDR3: TGTGCCAGCAGTTATTCGTCAGGGTTTGCTCAGCCCCAGCATTTT. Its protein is CASSYSSGFAQPQHF.

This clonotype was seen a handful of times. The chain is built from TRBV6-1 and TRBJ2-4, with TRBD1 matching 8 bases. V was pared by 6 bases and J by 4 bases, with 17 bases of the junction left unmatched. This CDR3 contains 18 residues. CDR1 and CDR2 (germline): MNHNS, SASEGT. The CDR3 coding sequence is TGTGCCAGCAGCCTCGGCCCAGGACAGGGAGTATTTAAAAACATTCAGTACTTC. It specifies CASSLGPGQGVFKNIQYF.

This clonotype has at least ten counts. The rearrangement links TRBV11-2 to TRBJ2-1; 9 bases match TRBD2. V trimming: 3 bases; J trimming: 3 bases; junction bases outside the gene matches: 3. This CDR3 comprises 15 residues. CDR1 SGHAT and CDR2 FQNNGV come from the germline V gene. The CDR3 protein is CASSFSGGFYNEQFF. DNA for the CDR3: TGTGCCAGCAGCTTTAGCGGGGGTTTCTACAATGAGCAGTTCTTC.

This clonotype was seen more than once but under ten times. The chain's CDR3 is CASGFLANEQFF. CDR3 sequence (DNA): TGTGCCAGCGGATTCTTAGCGAATGAGCAGTTCTTC. The chain employs TRBV25-1 and TRBJ2-1, with D possibly being TRBD2 (5 bases). The CDR3 is 12 residues long. The germline V and J ends were trimmed by 8 bases and 7 bases, with 12 bases remaining between them. Looked up from germline, CDR1 is MGHDK and CDR2 is SYGVNS.

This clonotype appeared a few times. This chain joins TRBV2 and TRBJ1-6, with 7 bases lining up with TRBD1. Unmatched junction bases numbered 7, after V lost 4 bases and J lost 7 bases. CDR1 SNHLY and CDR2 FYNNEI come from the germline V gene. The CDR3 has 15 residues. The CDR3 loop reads CASSALGQSNSPLHF. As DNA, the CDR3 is TGTGCCAGCAGTGCTTTGGGACAGTCGAATTCACCCCTCCACTTT.

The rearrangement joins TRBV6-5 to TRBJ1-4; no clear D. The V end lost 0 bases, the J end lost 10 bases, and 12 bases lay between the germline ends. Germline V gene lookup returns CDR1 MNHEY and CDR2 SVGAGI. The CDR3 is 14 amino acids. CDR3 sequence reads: CASSYSETPGKLFF. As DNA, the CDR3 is TGTGCCAGCAGTTACTCCGAAACTCCCGGAAAACTGTTTTTT.

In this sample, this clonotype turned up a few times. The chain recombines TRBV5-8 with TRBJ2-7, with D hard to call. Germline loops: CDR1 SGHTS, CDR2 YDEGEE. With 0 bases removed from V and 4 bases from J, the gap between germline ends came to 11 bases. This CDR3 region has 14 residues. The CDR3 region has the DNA TGTGCCAGCAGCTTGGGGAGCATAGTATACGAGCAGTACTTC. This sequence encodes CASSLGSIVYEQYF.

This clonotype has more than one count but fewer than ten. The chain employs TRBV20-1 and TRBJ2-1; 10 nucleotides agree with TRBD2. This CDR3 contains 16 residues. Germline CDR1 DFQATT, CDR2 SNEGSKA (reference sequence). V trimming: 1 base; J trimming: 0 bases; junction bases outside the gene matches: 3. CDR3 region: CSARGTSGHSYNEQFF. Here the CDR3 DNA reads TGCAGTGCTAGAGGGACTAGCGGCCACTCCTACAATGAGCAGTTCTTC.

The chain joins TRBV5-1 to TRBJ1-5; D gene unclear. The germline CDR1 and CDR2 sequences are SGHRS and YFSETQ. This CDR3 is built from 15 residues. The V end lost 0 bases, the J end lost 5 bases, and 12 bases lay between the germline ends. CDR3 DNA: TGCGCCAGCAGCTTGGATGGGCAAGGCGATCAGCCCCAGCATTTT. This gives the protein CASSLDGQGDQPQHF.

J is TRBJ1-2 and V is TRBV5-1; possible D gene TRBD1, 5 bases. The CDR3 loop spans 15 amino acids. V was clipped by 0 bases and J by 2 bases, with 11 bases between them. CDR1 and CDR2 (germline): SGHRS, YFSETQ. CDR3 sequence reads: CASSLDAGLNYGYTF. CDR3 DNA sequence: TGCGCCAGCAGCTTGGACGCAGGGCTGAACTATGGCTACACCTTC.

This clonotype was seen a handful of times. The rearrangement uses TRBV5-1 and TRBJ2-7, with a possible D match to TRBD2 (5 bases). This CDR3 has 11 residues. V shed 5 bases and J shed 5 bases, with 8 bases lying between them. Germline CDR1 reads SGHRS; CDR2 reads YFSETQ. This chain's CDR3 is CASRTGDEQYF. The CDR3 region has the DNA TGCGCCAGCAGAACCGGGGACGAGCAGTACTTC.

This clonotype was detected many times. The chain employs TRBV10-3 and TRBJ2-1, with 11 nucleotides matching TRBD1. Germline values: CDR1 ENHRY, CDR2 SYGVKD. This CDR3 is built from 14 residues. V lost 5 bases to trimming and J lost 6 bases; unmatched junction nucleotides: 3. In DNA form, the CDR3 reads TGTGCCATCAGTCGGGACAGGGGGTCCAATGAGCAGTTCTTC. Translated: CAISRDRGSNEQFF.

In DNA form, the CDR3 reads TGTGCCACCAGTGATTTGCGGGGTGACAGCGGCAGGAGTGGAGATACGCAGTATTTT. As protein: CATSDLRGDSGRSGDTQYF. The chain recombines TRBV24-1 with TRBJ2-3, with D tentatively TRBD1 or TRBD2 (5 bases each). In germline, CDR1 is KGHDR, CDR2 SFDVKD. Trimming cost V 0 bases and J 5 bases, with 23 bases left between them. The CDR3 runs to 19 residues.

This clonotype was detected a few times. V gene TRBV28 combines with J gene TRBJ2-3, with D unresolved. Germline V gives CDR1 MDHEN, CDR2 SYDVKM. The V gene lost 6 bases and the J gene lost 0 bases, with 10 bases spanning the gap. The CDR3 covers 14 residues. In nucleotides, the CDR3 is TGTGCCAGCAGCCAGAAGACTAGCACAGATACGCAGTATTTT. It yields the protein CASSQKTSTDTQYF.

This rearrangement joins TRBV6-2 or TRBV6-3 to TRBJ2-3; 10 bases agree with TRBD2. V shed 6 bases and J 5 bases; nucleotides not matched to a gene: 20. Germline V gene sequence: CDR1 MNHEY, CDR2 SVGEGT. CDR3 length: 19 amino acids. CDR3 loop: CASRTSIAGGPRGRDTQYF. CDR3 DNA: TGTGCCAGCAGAACGAGCATAGCGGGAGGCCCAAGGGGGAGAGATACGCAGTATTTT.

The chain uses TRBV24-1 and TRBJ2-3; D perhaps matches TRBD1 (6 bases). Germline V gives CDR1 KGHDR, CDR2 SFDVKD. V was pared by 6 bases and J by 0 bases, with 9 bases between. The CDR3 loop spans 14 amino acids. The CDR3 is CATSYRASTDTQYF. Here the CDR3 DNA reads TGTGCCACCAGTTACAGGGCCAGCACAGATACGCAGTATTTT.

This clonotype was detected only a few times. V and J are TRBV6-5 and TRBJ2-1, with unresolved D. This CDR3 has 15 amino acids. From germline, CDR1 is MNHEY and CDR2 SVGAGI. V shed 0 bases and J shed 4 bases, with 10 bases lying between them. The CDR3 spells CASSYSGGKYNEQFF. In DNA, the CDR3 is TGTGCCAGCAGTTACTCCGGCGGTAAATACAATGAGCAGTTCTTC.